The 32 T cell receptor beta chains listed next were all sequenced from one sample in a study of molecular identifiers for immune sequencing clone quantification. TCRdb fed the PCR reads into MiXCR, producing one record per CDR3 protein. The data contain nearly 650,000 distinct CDR3 sequences, roughly 25% of them singletons. What was sequenced was naive CD8+ T cells from blood, with Jurkat cell RNA spiked in. Subset noted: FACS-sorted CD8+CD4-CCR7+CD45RA+ naive T cells. The receptors were sampled from a human donor in good health. Some libraries in this study had Jurkat cell RNA spiked in.

This chain uses TRBV5-1 with TRBJ1-5, with D possibly TRBD1 on 6 matching bases. This CDR3 spans 17 amino acids. V lost 0 bases and J lost 0, with 13 bases in between. CDR1 and CDR2 from the germline V gene are SGHRS and YFSETQ. CDR3 nucleotide sequence: TGCGCCAGCAGCTTGGGGGATGGACAGTATAGCAATCAGCCCCAGCATTTT. Translation gives CASSLGDGQYSNQPQHF.

About this clonotype: A much bigger clone sits one base away, suggesting this may be a read error. V and J are TRBV30 and TRBJ2-4; 7 nucleotides agree with TRBD2. CDR1 and CDR2 (germline): GTSNPN, SVGIG (reference sequence). The CDR3 totals 14 residues. In DNA, the CDR3 is TGTACCGGAGGACTAGAGGGGGCCAAAAACATTCAGTACTTC. It yields the protein CTGGLEGAKNIQYF.

The V call is TRBV4-3, the J call TRBJ2-1; weak D call: TRBD2 (5 bases). The germline V gene encodes CDR1 LGHNA and CDR2 YSLEER. The CDR3 has 17 residues. Trimming pared 0 bases from V and 0 bases from J, leaving 12 bases between. CDR3 amino acids: CASSQDRTAGSYNEQFF. CDR3 nucleotides: TGCGCCAGCAGCCAAGATCGGACGGCGGGCTCCTACAATGAGCAGTTCTTC.

This chain uses TRBV3-1 with TRBJ2-6; the D gene is possibly TRBD1 (6 bases). Germline CDR1 and CDR2: LGHDT and YNNKEL (reference sequence). The CDR3 is 18 residues long. V gave up 1 base and J gave up 0 bases, with 13 bases separating them. The CDR3 DNA is TGTGCCAGCAGCCAAGCAGGGGCAACAAGCTCTGGGGCCAACGTCCTGACTTTC. The encoded protein is CASSQAGATSSGANVLTF.

On this clonotype: This sequence may be a read error, since a much larger clone differs from it by one base. This chain connects TRBV20-1 to TRBJ2-3; D is possibly TRBD1 or TRBD2 (6 bases each). The V gene lost 1 base and the J gene lost 2 bases, with 22 bases spanning the gap. The CDR3 totals 18 residues. In germline, CDR1 is DFQATT, CDR2 SNEGSKA (reference sequence). The CDR3 protein is CSARGGDDWGALTDTQYF. The CDR3 DNA sequence: TGCAGTGCTAGAGGCGGGGACGACTGGGGGGCCCTCACAGATACGCAGTATTTT.

At least ten counts were recorded for this clonotype. V usage is TRBV4-1 and J usage is TRBJ1-3; 9 nucleotides agree with TRBD1. Trimming at V came to 0 bases and at J to 0 bases, leaving 18 bases not matched to a gene. The CDR3 spans 22 residues. Per germline, CDR1 MGHRA and CDR2 YSYEKL. The CDR3 DNA reads as TGCGCCAGCAGCCAAGATCGTCTCCCCGGGACAGGGTTCGGAAACTCTGGAAACACCATATATTTT. It translates to CASSQDRLPGTGFGNSGNTIYF.

The chain employs TRBV15 and TRBJ1-1, with no clear D. With 0 bases removed from V and 1 base from J, the gap between germline ends came to 9 bases. The CDR3 length is 15 residues. Per germline, CDR1 LNHNV and CDR2 YYDKDF (reference sequence). The CDR3 is CATSREGRANTEAFF. Written as DNA, the CDR3 is TGTGCCACCAGCAGAGAAGGACGGGCGAACACTGAAGCTTTCTTT.

The chain couples TRBV4-3 to TRBJ2-3, with 12 bases that match TRBD2. The V segment lost 0 bases and the J segment 5 bases; nucleotides outside the gene matches: 3. CDR1 is LGHNA, CDR2 YSLEER, per germline. The CDR3 covers 16 residues. In DNA form, the CDR3 reads TGCGCCAGCAGCCAAGATCTAGCGGGGGGGCTAGATACGCAGTATTTT. The encoded protein is CASSQDLAGGLDTQYF.

This clonotype was observed a handful of times. The chain joins TRBV7-9 to TRBJ1-5; D is uncertain. There are 15 residues in the CDR3. V shed 5 bases and J shed 8 bases, with 19 bases lying between them. CDR1 and CDR2 from the germline V gene are SEHNR and FQNEAQ (reference sequence). In nucleotides, the CDR3 is TGTGCCAGCAGCCCGCCCGGCCCAATGGTAGAGCCCCAGCATTTT. Its protein product is CASSPPGPMVEPQHF.

This clonotype was observed many times. This sequence joins TRBV9 and TRBJ1-1, with 7 bases identical to TRBD1. CDR3 length equals 17 residues. With V trimmed by 4 bases and J by 0 bases, 12 bases remained unmatched. Germline CDR1 SGDLS, CDR2 YYNGEE. CDR3: CASSTGAGGDVNTEAFF. The CDR3 DNA reads as TGTGCCAGCAGCACCGGGGCAGGGGGGGATGTGAACACTGAAGCTTTCTTT.

This clonotype was counted only a few times. A much larger clone differs from this one at a single base, so this may be a read error. DNA for the CDR3: TGCGCCAGCAGCTCGTTGAGCTCTGGGGCCAACGTCCTGACTTTC. It is translated as CASSSLSSGANVLTF. The chain has TRBV5-1 and TRBJ2-6, with D uncertain. Trimming took 3 bases from V and 0 from J, leaving 7 bases between them. Germline values: CDR1 SGHRS, CDR2 YFSETQ. The CDR3 loop spans 15 amino acids.

This clonotype has at least ten counts. The rearrangement links TRBV12-3 or TRBV12-4 to TRBJ2-3; D gene unclear. There are 14 residues in the CDR3. The germline V and J ends were trimmed by 6 bases and 4 bases, with 14 bases remaining between them. Here the CDR3 DNA reads TGTGCCAGCAGAGACCGACTCCCCCCAGATACGCAGTATTTT. Its protein is CASRDRLPPDTQYF.

This clonotype appeared many times. The CDR3 bases are TGTGCCAGCAGCTTCGAGAGCCGCACAGATACGCAGTATTTT. It is translated as CASSFESRTDTQYF. The chain recombines TRBV5-8 with TRBJ2-3; D call uncertain. The germline CDR1 and CDR2 sequences are SGHTS and YDEGEE. Between the trimmed V and J ends, which lost 2 bases and 1 base, there was a span of 8 bases. CDR3 length equals 14 residues.

Concerning this clonotype itself: A read error may explain this, as a much larger clone is one base away. The chain links TRBV5-1 to TRBJ2-5; 10 bases are shared with TRBD1. Germline V gene lookup returns CDR1 SGHRS and CDR2 YFSETQ. V was clipped by 4 bases and J by 7 bases; unmatched bases: 7. The CDR3 is 14 amino acids. CDR3 region: CASSPDRGHGTQYF. The CDR3 DNA reads as TGCGCCAGCAGCCCAGACAGGGGGCATGGGACCCAGTACTTC.

This clonotype was seen repeatedly, ten times or more. The J gene is TRBJ2-7, the V gene TRBV10-3; possible D gene TRBD2, 6 bases. Per the germline V gene, CDR1 is ENHRY and CDR2 is SYGVKD. Deletions cut 8 bases from V and 2 bases from J, with 10 bases between. The CDR3 extends over 12 amino acids. The CDR3 DNA reads as TGTGCCATCGGCGGGGAAGCCTACGAGCAGTACTTC. Encoded protein: CAIGGEAYEQYF.

A note on this clonotype: A single base separates this from a much larger clone, so it may be a read error. V usage is TRBV27 and J usage is TRBJ2-3, with 13 bases that match TRBD2. CDR1 and CDR2 from the germline V gene are MNHEY and SMNVEV (reference sequence). The CDR3 extends over 16 amino acids. The CDR3 nucleotides are TGTGCCGGCAGAGCACTAGCGGGAGGGCCTATAGATACGCAGTATTTT. Its protein product is CAGRALAGGPIDTQYF.

Only a few counts were recorded for this clonotype. This clone may be a read error of a much larger clone one base away. This chain joins TRBV29-1 and TRBJ1-1, with a tentative D call TRBD1 (5 bases). The germline gives CDR1 SQVTM, CDR2 ANQGSEA. The CDR3 length is 15 residues. Trimming removed 7 bases at V and 1 base at J, with 19 bases between. The DNA of the CDR3 is TGCAGCGCTCGGGGGGGGGATTCCCGGAACACTGAAGCTTTCTTT. Encoded protein: CSARGGDSRNTEAFF. Full variable domain (rest looked up from reference TRBV29-1 and TRBJ1-1): SAVISQKPSRDICQRGTSLTIQCQVDSQVTMMFWYRQQPGQSLTLIATANQGSEATYESGFVIDKFPISRPNLTFSTLTVSNMSPEDSSIYLCSARGGDSRNTEAFFGQGTRLTVV.

Comments on this clonotype: Being one base from a much bigger clone, this may be a read error. V and J are TRBV29-1 and TRBJ2-7, with D perhaps TRBD2 (5 bases). V shed 6 bases and J shed 1 base, with 13 bases lying between them. The CDR3 has 13 residues. Germline assignment: CDR1 SQVTM and CDR2 ANQGSEA. This CDR3 is CSVAGRGSYEQYV. The CDR3 DNA sequence: TGCAGCGTGGCGGGTAGAGGTTCCTACGAGCAGTACGTC.

The chain combines TRBV29-1 with TRBJ2-3; no definite D call. The CDR3 contains 15 residues. The V and J ends lost 4 bases and 3 bases respectively, with 17 bases between them. Germline loops: CDR1 SQVTM, CDR2 ANQGSEA. In nucleotides, the CDR3 is TGCAGCGTTGTCCCGGTGCCCCTGGGGACAGATACGCAGTATTTT. Translation gives CSVVPVPLGTDTQYF.

This clonotype was detected ten times or more. This chain links TRBV15 with TRBJ2-7, with 10 bases lining up with TRBD1. Germline V gene sequence: CDR1 LNHNV, CDR2 YYDKDF (reference sequence). Germline trimming cut 3 bases from V and 4 bases from J; bases unmatched to any gene: 3. The CDR3 covers 14 residues. The CDR3 protein is CATSRPGQGYEQYF. Written as DNA, the CDR3 is TGTGCCACCAGCAGGCCGGGACAGGGGTACGAGCAGTACTTC.

The chain is built from TRBV11-3 and TRBJ2-1; 8 nucleotides align to TRBD2. This CDR3 has 16 residues. The V segment lost 5 bases and the J segment 3 bases; nucleotides outside the gene matches: 9. CDR1 and CDR2 (germline): SGHNT, YENEEA. As DNA, the CDR3 is TGTGCCAGCAGCCCGACTAGCGAGGCCCTCTACAATGAGCAGTTCTTC. As protein: CASSPTSEALYNEQFF.

On this clonotype: A read error is possible here, since a much larger clone lies one base away. This rearrangement joins TRBV7-2 to TRBJ2-3, with TRBD1 as a possible D gene (6 bases). There are 15 residues in the CDR3. Germline V gene lookup returns CDR1 SGHTA and CDR2 FQGNSA. V shed 3 bases and J shed 3 bases, with 13 bases lying between them. CDR3 loop: CASSFWGQETDTQYF. As DNA, the CDR3 is TGTGCCAGCAGCTTTTGGGGACAAGAGACAGATACGCAGTATTTT.

This clonotype was observed at least ten times. This chain uses TRBV29-1 with TRBJ2-3; 9 positions match TRBD1. This CDR3 has 14 amino acids. V dropped 3 bases and J dropped 2; count of bases not matched to a gene: 3. Germline-derived CDR1 and CDR2 are SQVTM and ANQGSEA. The CDR3 here is CSVEGQGVTDTQYF. CDR3 nucleotides: TGCAGCGTTGAGGGACAGGGTGTCACAGATACGCAGTATTTT.

This clonotype has just one count. A much larger clone lies a single base off, so this may be a read error. This CDR3 fails to terminate in the conserved phenylalanine or tryptophan, so it likely reflects a read error. V gene TRBV5-1 combines with J gene TRBJ2-1, with 8 bases fitting TRBD1. J gave up 7 bases and V 4 bases, and 10 bases lay outside the gene matches. In germline, CDR1 is SGHRS, CDR2 YFSETQ. The CDR3 has 15 residues. The DNA of the CDR3 is TGCGCCAGCAGCGCGGTGGGACAGGTGGTTAATGAGCAGTTCTTG. Translated, it gives CASSAVGQVVNEQFL.

In its sample, this clonotype was seen many times. This chain uses TRBV29-1 with TRBJ2-7; D gene unclear. V was clipped by 5 bases and J by 4 bases, with 15 bases between them. This CDR3 has 13 residues. Germline V CDR1 and CDR2: SQVTM, ANQGSEA. Here the CDR3 DNA reads TGCAGCGTTTGCCCCCCCGGGCTGTACGAGCAGTACTTC. It yields the protein CSVCPPGLYEQYF.

The CDR3 DNA sequence: TGTGCCAGCAGCTTACAGGGATCCAACCCTAACTATGGCTACACCTTC. Protein product: CASSLQGSNPNYGYTF. The J gene is TRBJ1-2, the V gene TRBV11-2; perhaps TRBD1 as D (5 bases). Per germline, CDR1 SGHAT and CDR2 FQNNGV. The length of the CDR3 is 16 residues. The germline V and J ends were trimmed by 2 bases and 0 bases, with 13 bases remaining between them.

The gene calls are TRBV7-9 and TRBJ2-7; 11 bases are shared with TRBD1. The V segment lost 8 bases and the J segment 5 bases; nucleotides outside the gene matches: 8. From germline, CDR1 is SEHNR and CDR2 FQNEAQ (reference sequence). The CDR3 covers 14 residues. The CDR3 spells CASGSGQGAHEQYF. The CDR3 nucleotides are TGTGCCAGCGGCTCCGGACAGGGGGCCCACGAGCAGTACTTC. The complete variable domain, with remaining parts taken from reference TRBV7-9 and TRBJ2-7, reads DTGVSQNPRHKITKRGQNVTFRCDPISEHNRLYWYRQTLGQGPEFLTYFQNEAQLEKSRLLSDRFSAERPKGSFSTLEIQRTEQGDSAMYLCASGSGQGAHEQYFGPGTRLTVT.

This clonotype was seen at least ten times. J is TRBJ2-3 and V is TRBV3-1; the D is unclear. Per germline, CDR1 LGHDT and CDR2 YNNKEL (reference sequence). Between the trimmed V and J ends, which lost 1 base and 3 bases, there was a span of 14 bases. The CDR3 is 16 residues long. The DNA for the CDR3 is TGTGCCAGCAGCCAAGGTCAAGGCTGGGGTACAGATACGCAGTATTTT. Amino acid sequence: CASSQGQGWGTDTQYF.

As regards this clonotype: This CDR3 is missing its conserved last phenylalanine or tryptophan, likely due to a read error. The V gene is TRBV12-3 or TRBV12-4, the J gene TRBJ1-6, with D possibly matching TRBD1 (6 bases). V dropped 4 bases and J dropped 7 bases, with 11 bases sitting between them. The CDR3 sequence is 14 residues long. For the CDR3, the DNA is TGTGCCAGCAGTTCTACAGGGTCCAATTCACCCCTCCACTCT. Translated, it gives CASSSTGSNSPLHS.

This chain connects TRBV5-5 to TRBJ2-1; no clear D gene. Judging by the DNA end, TRBJ2-7 fits better; the J call may be wrong. Germline CDR1 reads SGHKS; CDR2 reads YYEKEE (reference sequence). The CDR3 length is 12 residues. The CDR3 DNA reads TGTGCCAGCAGCCAGTGCCCCTACGAGCAGTACTTC. This encodes CASSQCPYEQYF.

This clonotype came up many times. This chain connects TRBV7-9 to TRBJ2-3; D uncertain. This CDR3 spans 15 amino acids. Germline CDR1 SEHNR, CDR2 FQNEAQ (reference sequence). V lost 1 base, J lost 0 bases, and 8 bases lay in between. The CDR3 DNA sequence: TGTGCCAGCAGCTTAGGAATGGGCAGCACAGATACGCAGTATTTT. This encodes CASSLGMGSTDTQYF.

About this clonotype itself: This may come from a read error, since a much larger clone is one base off. The CDR3 region is CASSWTSGSTATQYF. CDR3 in DNA: TGTGCCAGCAGCTGGACTAGCGGGAGCACAGCTACGCAGTATTTT. The chain carries TRBV7-2 and TRBJ2-3, with 13 bases lining up with TRBD2. This CDR3 is 15 amino acids long. CDR1 is SGHTA and CDR2 is FQGNSA in the germline V gene.